This T cell receptor (beta chain) was sequenced for a study of long-term antiretroviral therapy in people with HIV. This CDR3 contains 18 residues. V lost 2 bases and J lost 4; bases outside the gene matches: 15. Germline V CDR1 and CDR2: SGHRS, YFSETQ. With survey level as its setting, the immunoSEQ assay was v3.0. The method was immunoSEQ multiplex PCR; TCRdb's version includes in-frame clones alone and lacks a portion of them. The repertoire holds roughly 31,000 clones, with approximately 90% as singletons. The source was unsorted PBMCs, collected approximately 5 years before starting antiretroviral therapy. The clonotype originates from a man aged 50 to 60 with HIV. The V call is TRBV5-1, the J call TRBJ1-2; 9 nucleotides align to TRBD1. CDR3 nucleotides: TGCGCCAGCAGCTTTACCAACCCCGGGACAGGGCTCTTCTATGGCTACACCTTC. This codes for CASSFTNPGTGLFYGYTF.